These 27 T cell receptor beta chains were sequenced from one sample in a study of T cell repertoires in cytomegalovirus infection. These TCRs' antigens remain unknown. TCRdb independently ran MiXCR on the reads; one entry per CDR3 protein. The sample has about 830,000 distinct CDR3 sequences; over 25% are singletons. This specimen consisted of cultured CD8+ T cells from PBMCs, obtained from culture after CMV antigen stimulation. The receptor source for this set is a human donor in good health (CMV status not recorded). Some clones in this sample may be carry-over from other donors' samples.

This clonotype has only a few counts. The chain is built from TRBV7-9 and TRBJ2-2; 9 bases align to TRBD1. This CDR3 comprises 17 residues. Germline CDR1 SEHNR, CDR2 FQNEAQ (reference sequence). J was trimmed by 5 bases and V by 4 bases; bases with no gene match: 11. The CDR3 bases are TGTGCCAGCAGCTGGGGCCCACAGGGGGCCGGGACCGGGGAGCTGTTTTTT. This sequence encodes CASSWGPQGAGTGELFF.

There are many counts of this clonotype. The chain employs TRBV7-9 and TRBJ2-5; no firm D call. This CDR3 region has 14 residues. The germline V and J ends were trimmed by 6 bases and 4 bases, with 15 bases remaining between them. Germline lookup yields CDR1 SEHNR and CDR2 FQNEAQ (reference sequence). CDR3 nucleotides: TGTGCCAGCAGGCGAAGGACCTGGGGAGAGACCCAGTACTTC. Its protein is CASRRRTWGETQYF.

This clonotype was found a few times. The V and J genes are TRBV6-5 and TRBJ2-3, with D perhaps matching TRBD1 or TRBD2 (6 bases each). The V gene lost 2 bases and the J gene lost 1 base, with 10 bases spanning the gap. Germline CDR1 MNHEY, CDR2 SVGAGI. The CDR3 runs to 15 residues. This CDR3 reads CASSYRGGRTDTQYF. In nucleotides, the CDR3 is TGTGCCAGCAGTTACCGAGGGGGGCGCACAGATACGCAGTATTTT.

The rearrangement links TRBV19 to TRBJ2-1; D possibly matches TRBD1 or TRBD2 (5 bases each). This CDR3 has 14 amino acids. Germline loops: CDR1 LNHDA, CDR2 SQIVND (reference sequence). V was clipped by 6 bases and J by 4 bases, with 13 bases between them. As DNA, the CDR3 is TGTGCCAGTAGAGGGGTCGGGGCATACAATGAGCAGTTCTTC. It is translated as CASRGVGAYNEQFF.

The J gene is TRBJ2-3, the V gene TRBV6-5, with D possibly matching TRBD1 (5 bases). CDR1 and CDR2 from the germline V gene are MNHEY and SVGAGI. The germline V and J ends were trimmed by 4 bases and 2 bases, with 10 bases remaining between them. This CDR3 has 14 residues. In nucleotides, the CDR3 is TGTGCCAGCAGTTGGGGCCCACTCACAGATACGCAGTATTTT. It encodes CASSWGPLTDTQYF.

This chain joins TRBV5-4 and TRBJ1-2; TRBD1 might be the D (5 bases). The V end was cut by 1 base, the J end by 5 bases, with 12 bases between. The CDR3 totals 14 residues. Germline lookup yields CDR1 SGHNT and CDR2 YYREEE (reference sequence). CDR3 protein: CASSLKGPLYGYTF. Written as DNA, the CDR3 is TGTGCCAGCAGCTTGAAGGGGCCTCTGTATGGCTACACCTTC.

The CDR3 DNA follows: TGTGCCAGCAGTTTGGACCCTTACAGGGTGGATTCACCCCTCCACTTT. Protein sequence: CASSLDPYRVDSPLHF. The gene calls are TRBV28 and TRBJ1-6; perhaps TRBD1 as D (6 bases). Trimming pared 3 bases from V and 8 bases from J, leaving 17 bases between. Germline assignment: CDR1 MDHEN and CDR2 SYDVKM. This CDR3 is built from 16 residues.

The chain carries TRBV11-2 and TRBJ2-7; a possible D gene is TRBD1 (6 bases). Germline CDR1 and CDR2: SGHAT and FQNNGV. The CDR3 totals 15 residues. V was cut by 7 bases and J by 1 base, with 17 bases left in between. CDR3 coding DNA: TGTGCCAGCACCGCCATAAACAGGGAATCCTACGAGCAGTACTTC. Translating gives CASTAINRESYEQYF.

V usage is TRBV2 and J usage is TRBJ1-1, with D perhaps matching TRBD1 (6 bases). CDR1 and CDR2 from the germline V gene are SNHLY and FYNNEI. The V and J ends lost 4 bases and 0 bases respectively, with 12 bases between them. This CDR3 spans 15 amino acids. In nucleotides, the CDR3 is TGTGCCAGCAGTGGCTACAGGGAACTGAACACTGAAGCTTTCTTT. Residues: CASSGYRELNTEAFF.

The CDR3 DNA sequence: TGTGCCAGTCAGGGGATGGGGTACCAAGAGACCCAGTACTTC. Translation gives CASQGMGYQETQYF. The chain is built from TRBV27 and TRBJ2-5; possible D gene TRBD1, 6 bases. Germline V lookup: CDR1 MNHEY, CDR2 SMNVEV (reference sequence). The CDR3 spans 14 residues. V dropped 9 bases and J dropped 0 bases, with 14 bases sitting between them.

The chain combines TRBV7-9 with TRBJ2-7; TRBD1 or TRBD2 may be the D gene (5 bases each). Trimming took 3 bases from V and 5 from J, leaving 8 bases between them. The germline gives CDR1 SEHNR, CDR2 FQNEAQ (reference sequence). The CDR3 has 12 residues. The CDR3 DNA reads TGTGCCAGCAGCTTGGGGCGGGACGAGCAGTACTTC. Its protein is CASSLGRDEQYF.

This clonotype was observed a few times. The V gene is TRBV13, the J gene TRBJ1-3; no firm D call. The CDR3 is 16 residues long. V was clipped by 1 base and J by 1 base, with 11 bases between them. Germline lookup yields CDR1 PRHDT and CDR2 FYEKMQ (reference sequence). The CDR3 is CASSLVESGSGNTIYF. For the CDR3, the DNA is TGTGCCAGCAGCTTAGTGGAGAGCGGGTCTGGAAACACCATATATTTT.

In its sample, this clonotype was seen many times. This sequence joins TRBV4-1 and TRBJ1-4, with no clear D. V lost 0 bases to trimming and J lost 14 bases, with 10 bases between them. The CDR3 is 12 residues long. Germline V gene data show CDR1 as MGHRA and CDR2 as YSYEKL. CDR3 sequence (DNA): TGCGCCAGCAGCCAAGATCCCCCACTCCTGTTTTTT. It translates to CASSQDPPLLFF.

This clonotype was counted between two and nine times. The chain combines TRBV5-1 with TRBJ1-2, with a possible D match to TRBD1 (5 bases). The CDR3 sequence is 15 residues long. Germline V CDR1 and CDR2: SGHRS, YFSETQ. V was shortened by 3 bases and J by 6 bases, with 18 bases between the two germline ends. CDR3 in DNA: TGCGCCAGCAGCTATTCGCTCACAGGTCAAGATGGCTACACCTTC. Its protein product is CASSYSLTGQDGYTF.

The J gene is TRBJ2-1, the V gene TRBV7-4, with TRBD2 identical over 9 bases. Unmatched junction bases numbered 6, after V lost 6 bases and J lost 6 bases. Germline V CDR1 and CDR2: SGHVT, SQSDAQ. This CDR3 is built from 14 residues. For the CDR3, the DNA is TGTGCCAGCAGGGGGCGGGGGGGTTCCAATGAGCAGTTCTTC. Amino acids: CASRGRGGSNEQFF. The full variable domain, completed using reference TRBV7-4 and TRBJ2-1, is GAGVSQSPRYKVAKRGRDVALRCDSISGHVTLYWYRQTLGQGSEVLTYSQSDAQRDKSGRPSGRFSAERPERSVSTLKIQRTEQGDSAVYLCASRGRGGSNEQFFGPGTRLTVL.

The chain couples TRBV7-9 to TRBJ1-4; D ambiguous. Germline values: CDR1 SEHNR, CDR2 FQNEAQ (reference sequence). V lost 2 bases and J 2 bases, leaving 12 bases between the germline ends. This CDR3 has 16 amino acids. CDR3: CASSLNGIGTNEKLFF. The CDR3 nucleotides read TGTGCCAGCAGCTTAAACGGGATCGGGACTAATGAAAAACTGTTTTTT.

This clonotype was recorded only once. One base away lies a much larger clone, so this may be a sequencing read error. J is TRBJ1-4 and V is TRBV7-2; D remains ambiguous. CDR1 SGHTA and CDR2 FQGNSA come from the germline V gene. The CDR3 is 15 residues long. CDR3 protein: CASSPTPQYNDKLFF. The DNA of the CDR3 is TGTGCCAGCAGCCCTACCCCACAGTATAATGATAAACTGTTTTTT.

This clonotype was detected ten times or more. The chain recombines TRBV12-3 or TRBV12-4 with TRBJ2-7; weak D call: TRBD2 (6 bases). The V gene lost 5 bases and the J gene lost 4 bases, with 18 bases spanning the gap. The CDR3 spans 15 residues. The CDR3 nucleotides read TGTGCCAGCAGTCCAGACCGGGGGTCGGGGTACGAGCAGTACTTC. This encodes CASSPDRGSGYEQYF.

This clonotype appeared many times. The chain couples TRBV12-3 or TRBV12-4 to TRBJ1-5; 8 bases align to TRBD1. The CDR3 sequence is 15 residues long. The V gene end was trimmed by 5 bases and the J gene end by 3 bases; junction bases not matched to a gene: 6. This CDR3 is CASSPPGGLNQPQHF. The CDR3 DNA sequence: TGTGCCAGCAGTCCTCCAGGGGGCCTCAATCAGCCCCAGCATTTT.

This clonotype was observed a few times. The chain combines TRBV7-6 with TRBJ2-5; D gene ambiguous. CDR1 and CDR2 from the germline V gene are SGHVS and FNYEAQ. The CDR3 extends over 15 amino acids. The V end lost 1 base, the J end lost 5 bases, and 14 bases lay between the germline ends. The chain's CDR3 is CASSLGTYLGETQYF. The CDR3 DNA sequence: TGTGCCAGCAGCTTAGGCACGTACCTTGGGGAGACCCAGTACTTC.

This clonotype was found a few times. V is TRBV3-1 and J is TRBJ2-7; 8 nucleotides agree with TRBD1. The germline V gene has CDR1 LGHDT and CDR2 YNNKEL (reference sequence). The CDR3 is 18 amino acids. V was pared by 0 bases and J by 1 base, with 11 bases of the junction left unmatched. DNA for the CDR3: TGTGCCAGCAGCCAAGATGGGACAGGACGGGCGCATTCCTACGAGCAGTACTTC. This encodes CASSQDGTGRAHSYEQYF.

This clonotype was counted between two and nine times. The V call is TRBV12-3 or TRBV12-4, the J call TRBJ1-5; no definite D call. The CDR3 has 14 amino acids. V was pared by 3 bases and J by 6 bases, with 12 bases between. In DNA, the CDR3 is TGTGCCAGCAGTTTCTCACTTGATGCTCAGCCCCAGCATTTT. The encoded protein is CASSFSLDAQPQHF.

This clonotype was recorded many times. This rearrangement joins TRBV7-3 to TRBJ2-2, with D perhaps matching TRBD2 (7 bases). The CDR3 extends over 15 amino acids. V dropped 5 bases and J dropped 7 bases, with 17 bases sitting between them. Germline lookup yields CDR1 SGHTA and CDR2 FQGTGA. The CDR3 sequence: CASSQRGGRDGELFF. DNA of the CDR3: TGTGCCAGCAGCCAAAGGGGGGGCCGCGACGGGGAGCTGTTTTTT.

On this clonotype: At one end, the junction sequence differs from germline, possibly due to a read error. The CDR3 nucleotides read TGTGCCAGCAGCCAAGGGAGGAGGGGGCGTCTCTCTGGAAACACCACATATTTT. Protein sequence: CASSQGRRGRLSGNTTYF. The genes are TRBV3-1 and TRBJ1-3; 7 bases align to TRBD1. This CDR3 is 18 amino acids long. Per germline, CDR1 LGHDT and CDR2 YNNKEL (reference sequence).

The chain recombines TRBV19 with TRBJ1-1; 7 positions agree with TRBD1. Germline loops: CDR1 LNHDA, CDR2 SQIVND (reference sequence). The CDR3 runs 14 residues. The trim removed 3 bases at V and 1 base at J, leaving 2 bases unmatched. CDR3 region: CASSIWDRNTEAFF. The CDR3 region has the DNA TGTGCCAGTAGTATCTGGGACAGGAACACTGAAGCTTTCTTT.

CDR3: CASSLDPEGYTGELFF. Written as DNA, the CDR3 is TGTGCCAGCAGCTTAGATCCGGAAGGGTACACCGGGGAGCTGTTTTTT. V gene TRBV7-9 combines with J gene TRBJ2-2; D unresolved. This CDR3 spans 16 amino acids. Trimming stripped 1 base from V and 3 bases from J, with 12 bases between. Germline V gives CDR1 SEHNR, CDR2 FQNEAQ (reference sequence).

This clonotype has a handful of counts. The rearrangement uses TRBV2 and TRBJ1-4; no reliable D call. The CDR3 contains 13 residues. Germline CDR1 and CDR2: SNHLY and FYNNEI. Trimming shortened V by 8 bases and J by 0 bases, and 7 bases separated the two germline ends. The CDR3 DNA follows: TGTGCCAGCGAGGGAACAACTAATGAAAAACTGTTTTTT. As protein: CASEGTTNEKLFF.